Each of the 11 T cell receptor beta chains below was sequenced from the same sample in a study of technical replicates of blood from a few donors. Profiled with immunoSEQ multiplex PCR; TCRdb holds only in-frame clones, not every one. Here the sample spans about 64,000 clones, 86% being singletons. The material sequenced was PBMCs. The receptors stem from a human donor in good health. Some clones in this sample may be carry-over from other donors' samples.

The chain is built from TRBV10-3 and TRBJ2-3; 7 bases align to TRBD2. The CDR3 runs 17 residues. The trim removed 6 bases at V and 2 bases at J, leaving 14 bases unmatched. The germline V gene has CDR1 ENHRY and CDR2 SYGVKD. The CDR3 DNA sequence: TGTGCCATCAGCCCTGGGCAGGGACTACCAGACACAGATACGCAGTATTTT. Translation gives CAISPGQGLPDTDTQYF.

The V call is TRBV6-1, the J call TRBJ1-4, with 9 bases aligning to TRBD1. Germline values: CDR1 MNHNS, CDR2 SASEGT. V shed 4 bases, J shed 8 bases, and the junction held 5 bases outside the gene matches. This CDR3 is 14 amino acids long. The CDR3 reads CASSVGQGSEKLFF. CDR3 coding DNA: TGTGCCAGCAGTGTGGGACAGGGAAGCGAAAAACTGTTTTTT.

The chain couples TRBV19 to TRBJ1-5; D is unclear. The CDR3 has 14 amino acids. The germline V and J ends were trimmed by 3 bases and 5 bases, with 11 bases remaining between them. Germline-derived CDR1 and CDR2 are LNHDA and SQIVND (reference sequence). The CDR3 reads CASSMRVEYQPQHF. For the CDR3, the DNA is TGTGCCAGTAGTATGCGGGTGGAGTATCAGCCCCAGCATTTT.

The V call is TRBV21-1, the J call TRBJ2-1; the tabulated D call, TRBD2, remains unverified against the DNA. TRBV21-1 is a listed pseudogene. The CDR3 has 17 residues. This CDR3 reads CASGRQWDFISYNEQFF. The CDR3 nucleotides read TGTGCCAGCGGGCGGCAGTGGGACTTTATAAGCTACAATGAGCAGTTCTTC.

Points on this clone: This same CDR3 is encoded by further DNA sequences in the sample. The CDR3 region is CASSLVAGSYNEQFF. CDR3 DNA: TGTGCCAGCAGCTTAGTAGCGGGGAGCTACAATGAGCAGTTCTTC. The rearrangement links TRBV7-2 to TRBJ2-1, with 8 nucleotides matching TRBD2. Germline V gives CDR1 SGHTA, CDR2 FQGNSA. After removal of 1 base from V and 3 bases from J, the junction contained 2 bases not matched to a gene. The CDR3 contains 15 residues.

This clone showed up just a few times. V and J are TRBV7-2 and TRBJ1-4; D not resolved. This CDR3 is 16 amino acids long. From germline, CDR1 is SGHTA and CDR2 FQGNSA. V lost 3 bases and J 7 bases, leaving 18 bases between the germline ends. This chain's CDR3 is CASSFSTTLGGEKLFF. The CDR3 DNA follows: TGTGCCAGCAGCTTCTCGACGACGCTAGGAGGTGAAAAACTGTTTTTT.

This clone was counted between two and nine times. The gene calls are TRBV7-2 and TRBJ1-1, with D unclear. In germline, CDR1 is SGHTA, CDR2 FQGNSA. The V and J ends lost 5 bases and 7 bases respectively, with 14 bases between them. The CDR3 consists of 13 residues. CDR3 protein: CASSLTRVGEAFF. In nucleotides, the CDR3 is TGTGCCAGCAGCCTTACGAGGGTGGGTGAAGCTTTCTTT.

The rearrangement joins TRBV4-3 to TRBJ1-2, with a possible D match to TRBD1 (5 bases). V lost 0 bases and J lost 2, with 13 bases in between. Germline CDR1 LGHNA, CDR2 YSLEER. The CDR3 runs 16 residues. The CDR3 loop is CASSQDQGYTNYGYTF. In DNA, the CDR3 is TGCGCCAGCAGCCAAGACCAGGGATATACCAACTATGGCTACACCTTC.

The CDR3 here is CASGRGVQETQYF. The CDR3 DNA is TGTGCCAGCGGGCGGGGGGTACAAGAGACCCAGTACTTC. J is TRBJ2-5 and V is TRBV2, with TRBD2 matching over 8 bases. The germline CDR1 and CDR2 sequences are SNHLY and FYNNEI. This CDR3 comprises 13 residues. Losses at the gene ends were 8 bases for V and 2 bases for J; bases not matched to a gene: 4.

V gene TRBV2 combines with J gene TRBJ1-2; TRBD1 is a possible D gene (5 bases). The V gene lost 2 bases and the J gene lost 6 bases, with 10 bases spanning the gap. The CDR3 totals 13 residues. Per the germline V gene, CDR1 is SNHLY and CDR2 is FYNNEI. The CDR3 DNA is TGTGCCAGCAGTGAAAGCAGGGCAAATGGCTACACCTTC. This gives the protein CASSESRANGYTF.

The J gene is TRBJ1-1, the V gene TRBV7-8; D is ambiguous. Germline values: CDR1 SGHVS, CDR2 FQNEAQ. Trimming removed 1 base at V and 1 base at J, with 7 bases between. The CDR3 runs to 14 residues. The CDR3 nucleotides are TGTGCCAGCAGCTTAGTTACGGGGAACACTGAAGCTTTCTTT. It is translated as CASSLVTGNTEAFF.